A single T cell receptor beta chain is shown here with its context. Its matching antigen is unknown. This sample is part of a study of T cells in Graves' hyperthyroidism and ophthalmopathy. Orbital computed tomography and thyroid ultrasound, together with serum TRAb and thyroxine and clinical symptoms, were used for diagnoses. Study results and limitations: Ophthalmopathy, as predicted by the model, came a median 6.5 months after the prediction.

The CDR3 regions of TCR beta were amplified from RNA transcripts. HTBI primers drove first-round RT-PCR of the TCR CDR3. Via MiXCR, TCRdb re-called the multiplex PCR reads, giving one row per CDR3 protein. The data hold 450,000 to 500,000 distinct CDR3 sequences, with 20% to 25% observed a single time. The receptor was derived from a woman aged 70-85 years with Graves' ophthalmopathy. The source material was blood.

CDR3 sequence: CAISGTSGLGQYF. DNA of the CDR3: TGTGCCATCAGCGGGACTAGCGGTCTTGGGCAGTACTTC. The chain joins TRBV10-3 to TRBJ2-7; 11 nucleotides match TRBD2. Per the germline V gene, CDR1 is ENHRY and CDR2 is SYGVKD. This CDR3 is 13 amino acids long. The junction had 7 bases not matched to a gene; V was cut back by 6 bases and J by 9 bases.